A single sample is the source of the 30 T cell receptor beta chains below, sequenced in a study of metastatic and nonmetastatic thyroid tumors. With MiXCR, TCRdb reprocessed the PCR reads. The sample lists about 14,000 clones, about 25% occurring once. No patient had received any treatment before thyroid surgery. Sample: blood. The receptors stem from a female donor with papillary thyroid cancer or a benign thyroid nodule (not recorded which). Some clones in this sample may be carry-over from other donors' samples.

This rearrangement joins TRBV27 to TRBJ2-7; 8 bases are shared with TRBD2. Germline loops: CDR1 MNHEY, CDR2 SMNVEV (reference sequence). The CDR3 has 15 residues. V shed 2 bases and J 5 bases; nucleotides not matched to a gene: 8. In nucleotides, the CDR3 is TGTGCCAGCAGTTTACCCAGCGGGGGAGTCGACGAGCAGTACTTC. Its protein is CASSLPSGGVDEQYF.

The CDR3 protein is CASSGGALTDTQYF. For the CDR3, the DNA is TGTGCCAGCAGTGGGGGGGCCCTCACAGATACGCAGTATTTT. The J gene is TRBJ2-3, the V gene TRBV6-1; D is possibly TRBD1 or TRBD2 (6 bases each). Trimming pared 4 bases from V and 2 bases from J, leaving 10 bases between. The CDR3 sequence is 14 residues long. Germline loops: CDR1 MNHNS, CDR2 SASEGT.

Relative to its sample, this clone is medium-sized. CDR3 sequence: CASSPPLAGGFTDTQYF. DNA for the CDR3: TGTGCCAGCAGCCCTCCCCTAGCGGGGGGCTTCACAGATACGCAGTATTTT. The chain joins TRBV6-5 to TRBJ2-3, with 11 bases matching TRBD2. The germline gives CDR1 MNHEY, CDR2 SVGAGI. The trim removed 6 bases at V and 2 bases at J, leaving 10 bases unmatched. CDR3 length equals 17 residues.

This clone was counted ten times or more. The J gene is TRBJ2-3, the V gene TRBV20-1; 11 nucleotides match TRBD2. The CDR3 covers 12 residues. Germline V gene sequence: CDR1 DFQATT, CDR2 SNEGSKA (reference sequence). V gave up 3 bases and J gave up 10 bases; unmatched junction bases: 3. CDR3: CSASRLAGSQYF. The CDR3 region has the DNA TGCAGTGCTAGTCGACTAGCGGGGTCGCAGTATTTT.

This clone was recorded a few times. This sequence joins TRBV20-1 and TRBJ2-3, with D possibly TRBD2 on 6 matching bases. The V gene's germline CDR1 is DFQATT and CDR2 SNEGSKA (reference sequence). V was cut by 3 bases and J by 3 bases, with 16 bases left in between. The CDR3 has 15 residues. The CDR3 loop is CSASHLLSGTDTQYF. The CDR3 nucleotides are TGCAGTGCTAGCCACTTGCTAAGCGGGACAGATACGCAGTATTTT.

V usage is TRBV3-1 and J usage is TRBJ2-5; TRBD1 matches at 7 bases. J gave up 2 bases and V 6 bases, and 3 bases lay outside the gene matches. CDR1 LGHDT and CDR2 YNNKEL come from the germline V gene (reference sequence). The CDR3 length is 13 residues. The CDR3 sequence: CASRGRGQETQYF. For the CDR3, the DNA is TGTGCCAGCAGGGGCAGGGGGCAAGAGACCCAGTACTTC.

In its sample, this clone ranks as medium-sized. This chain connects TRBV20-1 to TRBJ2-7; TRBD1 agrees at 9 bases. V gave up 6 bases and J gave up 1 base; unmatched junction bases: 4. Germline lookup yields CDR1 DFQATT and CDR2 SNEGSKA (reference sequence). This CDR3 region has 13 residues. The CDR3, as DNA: TGCAGTGCCGGGACAGGGCCTTCCTACGAGCAGTACTTC. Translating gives CSAGTGPSYEQYF.

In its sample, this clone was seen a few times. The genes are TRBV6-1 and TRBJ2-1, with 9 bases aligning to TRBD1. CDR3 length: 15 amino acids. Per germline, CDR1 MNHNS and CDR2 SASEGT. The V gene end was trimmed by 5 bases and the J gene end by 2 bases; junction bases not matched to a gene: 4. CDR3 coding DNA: TGTGCCAGCAGTCCGGACAGGGGACCCTACAATGAGCAGTTCTTC. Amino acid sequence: CASSPDRGPYNEQFF.

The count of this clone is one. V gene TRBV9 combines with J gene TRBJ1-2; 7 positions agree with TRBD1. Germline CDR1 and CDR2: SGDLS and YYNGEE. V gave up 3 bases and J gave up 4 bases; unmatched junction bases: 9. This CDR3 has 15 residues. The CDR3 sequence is CASSEGGGASYGYTF. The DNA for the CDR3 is TGTGCCAGCAGCGAAGGAGGGGGCGCTAGCTATGGCTACACCTTC.

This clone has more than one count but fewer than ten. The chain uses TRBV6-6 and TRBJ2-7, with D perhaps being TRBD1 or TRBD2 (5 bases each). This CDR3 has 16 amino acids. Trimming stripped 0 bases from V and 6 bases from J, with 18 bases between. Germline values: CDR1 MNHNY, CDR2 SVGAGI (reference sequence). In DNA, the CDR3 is TGTGCCAGCAGTTACTCTGCTGGGGCCCGGGGTTTCGAGCAGTACTTC. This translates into CASSYSAGARGFEQYF.

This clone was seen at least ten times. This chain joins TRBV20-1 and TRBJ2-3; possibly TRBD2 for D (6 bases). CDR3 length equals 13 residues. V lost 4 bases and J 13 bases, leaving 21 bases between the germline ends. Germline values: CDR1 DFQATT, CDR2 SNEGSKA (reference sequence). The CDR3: CSATLLSGMIEYF. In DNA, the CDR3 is TGCAGTGCTACCCTCCTTAGCGGTATGATCGAGTATTTT.

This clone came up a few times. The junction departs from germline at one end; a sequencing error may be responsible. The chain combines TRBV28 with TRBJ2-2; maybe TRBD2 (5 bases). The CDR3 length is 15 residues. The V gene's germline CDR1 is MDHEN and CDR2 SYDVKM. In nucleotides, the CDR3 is TGTGCCAGCAGCCTCCCGGTGGCCAACACCGGGGAGTTGTTTTTT. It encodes CASSLPVANTGELFF.

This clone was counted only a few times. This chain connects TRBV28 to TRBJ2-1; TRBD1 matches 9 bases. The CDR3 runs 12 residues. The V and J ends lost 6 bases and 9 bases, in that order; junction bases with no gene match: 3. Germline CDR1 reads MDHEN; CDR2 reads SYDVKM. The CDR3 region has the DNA TGTGCCAGCAGCTACAGGGGGCGTGAGCAGTTCTTC. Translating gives CASSYRGREQFF.

The CDR3 DNA follows: TGTGCCAGCAGTCGAGACGACATGAACTACGAGCAGTACTTC. This sequence encodes CASSRDDMNYEQYF. J is TRBJ2-7 and V is TRBV6-1; D is unresolved. Germline V CDR1 and CDR2: MNHNS, SASEGT. V lost 5 bases, J lost 3 bases, and 14 bases lay in between. The CDR3 contains 14 residues.

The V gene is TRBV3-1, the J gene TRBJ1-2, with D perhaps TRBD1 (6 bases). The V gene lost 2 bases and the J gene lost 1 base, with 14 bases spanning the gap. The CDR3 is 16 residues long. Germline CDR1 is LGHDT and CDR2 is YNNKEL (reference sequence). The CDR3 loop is CASSQISVDSNYGYTF. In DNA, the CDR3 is TGTGCCAGCAGCCAAATTTCCGTGGACAGTAACTATGGCTACACCTTC.

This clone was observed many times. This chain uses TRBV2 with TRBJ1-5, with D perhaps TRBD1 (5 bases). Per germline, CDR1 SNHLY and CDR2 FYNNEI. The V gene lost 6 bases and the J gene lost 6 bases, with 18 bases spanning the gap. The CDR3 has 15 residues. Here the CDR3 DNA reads TGTGCCAGCAGAGACCTCGGGCAGGGTAGTCAGCCCCAGCATTTT. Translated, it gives CASRDLGQGSQPQHF.

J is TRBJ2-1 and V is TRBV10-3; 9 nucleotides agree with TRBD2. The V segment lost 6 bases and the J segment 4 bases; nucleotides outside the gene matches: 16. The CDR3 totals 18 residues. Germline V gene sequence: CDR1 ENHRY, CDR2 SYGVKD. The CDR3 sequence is CAIRKGGSGRYGYNEQFF. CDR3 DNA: TGTGCCATCAGGAAGGGAGGTAGCGGGAGATATGGGTACAATGAGCAGTTCTTC.

The CDR3 coding sequence is TGCGCCAGCAGCCAAGATGGGGGTACCCAGTACTTC. As protein: CASSQDGGTQYF. J is TRBJ2-5 and V is TRBV4-1, with D perhaps TRBD1 or TRBD2 (5 bases each). Germline-derived CDR1 and CDR2 are MGHRA and YSYEKL. The length of the CDR3 is 12 residues. V was pared by 0 bases and J by 8 bases, with 7 bases between.

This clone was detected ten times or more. The CDR3 DNA follows: TGTGCCAGCAGCTTAGGCGGGGCAGGGGATACGCAGTATTTT. The encoded protein is CASSLGGAGDTQYF. The V call is TRBV7-3, the J call TRBJ2-3, with D tentatively TRBD2 (6 bases). CDR3 length: 14 residues. Between the trimmed V and J ends, which lost 2 bases and 6 bases, there was a span of 12 bases. In germline, CDR1 is SGHTA, CDR2 FQGTGA.

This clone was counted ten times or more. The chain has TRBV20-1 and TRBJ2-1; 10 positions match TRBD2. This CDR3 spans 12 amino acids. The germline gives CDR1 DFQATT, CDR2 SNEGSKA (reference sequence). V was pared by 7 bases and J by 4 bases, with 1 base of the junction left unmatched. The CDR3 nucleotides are TGCAGTGGGACTAGCGGATACAATGAGCAGTTCTTC. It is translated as CSGTSGYNEQFF.

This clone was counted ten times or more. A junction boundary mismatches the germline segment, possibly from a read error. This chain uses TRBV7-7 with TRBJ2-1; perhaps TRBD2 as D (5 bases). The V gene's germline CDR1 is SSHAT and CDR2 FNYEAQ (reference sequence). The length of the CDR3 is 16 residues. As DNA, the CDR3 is TGTGCTAGCAGCTTAGCGCTGGCGAGCTCCTACAATGAGCAGTTCTTC. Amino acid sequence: CASSLALASSYNEQFF. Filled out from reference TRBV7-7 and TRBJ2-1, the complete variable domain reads GAGVSQSPRYKVTKRGQDVTLRCDPISSHATLYWYQQALGQGPEFLTYFNYEAQPDKSGLPSDRFSAERPEGSISTLTIQRTEQRDSAMYRCASSLALASSYNEQFFGPGTRLTVL.

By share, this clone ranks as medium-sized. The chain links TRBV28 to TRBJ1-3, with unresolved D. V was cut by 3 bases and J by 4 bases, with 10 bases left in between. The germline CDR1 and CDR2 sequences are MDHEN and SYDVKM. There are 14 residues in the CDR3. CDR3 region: CASSFRVGGNTIYF. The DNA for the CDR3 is TGTGCCAGCAGTTTTAGGGTTGGGGGAAACACCATATATTTT.

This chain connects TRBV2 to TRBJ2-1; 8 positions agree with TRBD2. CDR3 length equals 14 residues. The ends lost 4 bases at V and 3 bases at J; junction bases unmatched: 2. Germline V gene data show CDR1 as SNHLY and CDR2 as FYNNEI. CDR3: CASSGGTSYNEQFF. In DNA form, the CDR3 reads TGTGCCAGCAGTGGGGGGACTAGCTACAATGAGCAGTTCTTC.

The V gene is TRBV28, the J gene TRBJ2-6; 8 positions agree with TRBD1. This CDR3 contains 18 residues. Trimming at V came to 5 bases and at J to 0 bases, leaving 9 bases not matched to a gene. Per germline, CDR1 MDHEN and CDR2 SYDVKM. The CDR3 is CASSDQTGDPSGANVLTF. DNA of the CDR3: TGTGCCAGCAGTGACCAGACAGGGGACCCCTCTGGGGCCAACGTCCTGACTTTC.

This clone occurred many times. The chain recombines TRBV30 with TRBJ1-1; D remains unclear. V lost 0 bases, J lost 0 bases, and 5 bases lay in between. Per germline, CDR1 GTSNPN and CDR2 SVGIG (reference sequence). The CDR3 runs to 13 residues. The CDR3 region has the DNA TGTGCCTGGAGTGTACTTCTGAACACTGAAGCTTTCTTT. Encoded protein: CAWSVLLNTEAFF.

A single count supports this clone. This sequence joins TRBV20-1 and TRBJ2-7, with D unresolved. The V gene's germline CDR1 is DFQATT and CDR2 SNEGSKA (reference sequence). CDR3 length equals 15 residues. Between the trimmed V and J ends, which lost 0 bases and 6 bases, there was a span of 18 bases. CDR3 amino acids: CSAREVQGLGSEQYF. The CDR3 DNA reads TGCAGTGCTAGAGAAGTGCAAGGGTTAGGATCCGAGCAGTACTTC.

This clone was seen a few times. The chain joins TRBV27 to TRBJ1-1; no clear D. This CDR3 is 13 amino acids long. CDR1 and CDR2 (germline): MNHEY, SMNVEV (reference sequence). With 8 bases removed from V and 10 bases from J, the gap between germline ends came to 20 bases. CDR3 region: CASVTQMIASAFF. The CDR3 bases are TGTGCCAGCGTAACACAGATGATTGCCTCAGCTTTCTTT.

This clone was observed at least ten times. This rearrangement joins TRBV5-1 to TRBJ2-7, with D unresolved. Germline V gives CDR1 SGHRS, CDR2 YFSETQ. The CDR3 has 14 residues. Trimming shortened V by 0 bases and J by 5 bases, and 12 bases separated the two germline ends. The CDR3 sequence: CASSLATDLDEQYF. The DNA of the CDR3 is TGCGCCAGCAGCTTGGCTACAGATCTCGACGAGCAGTACTTC.

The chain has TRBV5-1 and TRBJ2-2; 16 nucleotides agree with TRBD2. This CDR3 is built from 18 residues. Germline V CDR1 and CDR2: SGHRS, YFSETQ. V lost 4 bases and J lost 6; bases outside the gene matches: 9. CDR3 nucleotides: TGCGCCAGCAGCATAGCCGGGACTAGCGGGAGGGGCGCCGGGGAGCTGTTTTTT. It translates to CASSIAGTSGRGAGELFF.

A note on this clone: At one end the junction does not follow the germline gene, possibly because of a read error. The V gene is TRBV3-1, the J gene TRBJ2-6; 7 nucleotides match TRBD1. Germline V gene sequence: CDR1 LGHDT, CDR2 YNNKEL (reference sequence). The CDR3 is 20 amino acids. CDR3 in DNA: TGTGCCAGCAGCCAAGATGGTGGTACAGGGGCTAGCTCTGTGGCCAACGTCCTGACTTTC. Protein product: CASSQDGGTGASSVANVLTF.